This TCR beta chain came from a study of blood T cell repertoires in COVID-19. Donors were grouped by their self-reported clinical history. The V gene lost 5 bases and the J gene lost 7 bases, with 14 bases spanning the gap. CDR1 is SEHNR, CDR2 FQNEAQ, per germline (reference sequence). CDR3 size: 14 residues. Assay: immunoSEQ multiplex PCR; the TCRdb copy retains only in-frame clones and omits some. The sample consists of some 370,000 clones, roughly four fifths of them appearing once. The receptor comes from a woman aged 50 to 60 who had recovered from COVID-19. This chain links TRBV7-9 with TRBJ1-4; weak D call: TRBD1 (6 bases). The sequenced material came from PBMCs or T cells enriched from blood (not recorded which). The CDR3: CASSVSNRVEKLFF. CDR3 coding DNA: TGTGCCAGCAGCGTCTCGAACAGGGTTGAAAAACTGTTTTTT.